This T cell receptor (beta chain) was retrieved from a study of post-analysis software for immune sequencing data. This clonotype was counted many times. As yet, its antigen is unknown. Trimming shortened V by 3 bases and J by 5 bases, and 17 bases separated the two germline ends. The CDR3 covers 16 residues. The germline gives CDR1 LNHNV, CDR2 YYDKDF (reference sequence). TCR beta libraries were prepared from cDNA with unique molecular identifiers. The yield from roughly 1 to 10 million T cells was 500,000 or so cDNA molecules in total. MiXCR, run by TCRdb on the PCR reads, gives a single entry per CDR3 protein. This table holds about 260,000 distinct CDR3 sequences, 36% found once. Study-level results: When patients were compared with controls, 4 or 5 TRBV segments were more frequent, TRBV5-6, TRBV5-1 and TRBV20-1 among them. Pronounced co-clustering by F measure was evident among identically batched samples. Compared against controls, patients with multiple sclerosis displayed significantly lower normalized Chao1 diversity.

This chain joins TRBV15 and TRBJ2-1, with D perhaps TRBD2 (6 bases). The origin of this receptor is a girl between 5 and 17 years old with multiple sclerosis. Sequenced material: blood. For the CDR3, the DNA is TGTGCCACCAGCAGTACACCGGGGGTAAGGCACAATGAGCAGTTCTTC. The encoded protein is CATSSTPGVRHNEQFF.